Listed below are T cell receptor beta chains from one sample, sequenced in a study of shared clonotypes between healthy human individuals. Sequenced by immunoSEQ multiplex PCR; TCRdb stores in-frame clones only, minus some. Among roughly 850,000 clones listed, approximately 96% were seen once. The sample consisted of naive CD8+ T cells sorted from blood. The receptors here all came from a man aged 30 to 45 in good health. The conserved cysteine and the conserved F or W are not part of the CDR3 here.

V gene	CDR3 length	CDR3 protein
TRBV28	13	ASSLETDVMLPQH
TRBV6-6	9	ASSYGSEAF
TRBV7-8	12	ASSLGQGAGGYT
TRBV7-7	11	ASSLGPTREQF
TRBV27	12	ASSPWPDHTEAF
TRBV6-5	12	ASSSPRRGNEQF
TRBV27	12	ASSSGHRPEGYT
TRBV4-1	16	ASSQLPGLAGETDTQY
TRBV2	14	ASKEKATLAKNIQY
TRBV7-9	13	ASSLGGLGANVLT
TRBV27	13	ASSSSISGANVLT
TRBV18	12	ASSTGQKTGELF
TRBV29-1	11	SVTSGSTDTQY
TRBV7-9	9	ASSPFDEQF
TRBV13	13	ASSPVAGGGNEQF
TRBV2	12	ASSADRGTYEQY